This T cell receptor beta chain emerged from a study of low-dose radiotherapy and immunotherapy resistance in tumors. Per germline, CDR1 SNHLY and CDR2 FYNNEI. The CDR3 is 15 residues long, counting both termini. Alpha- and beta-chain coverage of first-strand cDNA came from TRAV- and TRBV-specific primers. The authors ran approximately 20 PCR cycles to amplify TCRs with a constant-region primer and V-primer adapter. TCRdb recomputed calls from the reads with MiXCR, one row per CDR3 protein. The table has around 69,000 distinct CDR3 sequences, 31% seen once. Time point noted: before trial treatment. This clonotype showed up just a few times. It is unclear where the CDR3 begins or ends on the DNA, so no DNA is shown, and the CDR3 is as TCRdb lists it.

Material: PBMCs, obtained before treatment. The J gene is TRBJ2-2, the V gene TRBV2; the D segment call TRBD2 is taken from the table without a DNA check. The receptor's source is a female donor with ovarian cancer. The CDR3 protein is CASSASRYTGELFFF.